The 26 T cell receptor beta chains given below trace back to one sample, sequenced in a study of follicular helper T cells after annual influenza vaccination. Sequencing used immunoSEQ multiplex PCR; TCRdb keeps in-frame clones, though not all of them. Of 5,500 to 6,000 clones listed, around 82% are singletons. Time point denoted: 2015-2016 season, 7 days after influenza vaccination. This material consisted of CXCR5+ CD38- circulating T follicular helper cells from blood, taken 7 days after influenza vaccination. Described subset: circulating Tfh, non-naive CD4+CXCR5+PD-1+ (ICOS+CD38+ or ICOS-CD38-). The receptors originated from an adult who received the influenza vaccine.

V and J are TRBV18 and TRBJ1-3, with D possibly matching TRBD1 (5 bases). The length of the CDR3 is 14 residues. From germline, CDR1 is KGHSH and CDR2 LQKENI. Trimming removed 6 bases at V and 2 bases at J, with 11 bases between. In nucleotides, the CDR3 is TGTGCCAGCTCGTCCGGGACGGCTGGAAACACCATATATTTT. This translates into CASSSGTAGNTIYF.

The chain joins TRBV10-3 to TRBJ2-1, with 10 bases matching TRBD2. V lost 8 bases and J lost 3; bases outside the gene matches: 13. Germline loops: CDR1 ENHRY, CDR2 SYGVKD. The CDR3 spans 17 residues. The CDR3, as DNA: TGTGCCATCGGAGAGGGCCGGACTAGCGGTATCTACAATGAGCAGTTCTTC. Its translation is CAIGEGRTSGIYNEQFF.

The chain links TRBV7-9 to TRBJ1-3; D is perhaps TRBD1 (5 bases). CDR1 is SEHNR, CDR2 FQNEAQ, per germline (reference sequence). CDR3 length: 16 residues. The V end was cut by 5 bases, the J end by 4 bases, with 18 bases between. The CDR3 nucleotides are TGTGCCAGCAGCCCGCTGCCAGGGCGCCGGGGAAACACCATATATTTT. This codes for CASSPLPGRRGNTIYF.

The chain couples TRBV11-2 to TRBJ1-2, with D uncertain. This CDR3 contains 14 residues. Germline CDR1 reads SGHAT; CDR2 reads FQNNGV. Trimming took 5 bases from V and 4 from J, leaving 14 bases between them. The CDR3 spells CASSISDGGYGYTF. CDR3 bases: TGTGCCAGCAGCATCTCAGACGGAGGCTATGGCTACACCTTC.

The V and J genes are TRBV7-9 and TRBJ2-3; 12 bases are a match to TRBD2. The V gene end was trimmed by 7 bases and the J gene end by 3 bases; junction bases not matched to a gene: 11. Germline CDR1 reads SEHNR; CDR2 reads FQNEAQ (reference sequence). The CDR3 sequence is 17 residues long. The CDR3 sequence: CASTRVPSGRGTDTQYF. CDR3 coding DNA: TGTGCCAGCACCCGGGTCCCTAGCGGGAGGGGTACAGATACGCAGTATTTT. The full variable domain, its missing parts supplied by reference TRBV7-9 and TRBJ2-3, is DTGVSQNPRHKITKRGQNVTFRCDPISEHNRLYWYRQTLGQGPEFLTYFQNEAQLEKSRLLSDRFSAERPKGSFSTLEIQRTEQGDSAMYLCASTRVPSGRGTDTQYFGPGTRLTVL.

This clone was picked up one time. V usage is TRBV5-1 and J usage is TRBJ1-1; D is unclear. The germline CDR1 and CDR2 sequences are SGHRS and YFSETQ. Trimming removed 5 bases at V and 8 bases at J, with 13 bases between. This CDR3 contains 12 residues. CDR3 region: CASSPGFGEAFF. The CDR3 DNA is TGCGCCAGCAGTCCCGGATTCGGCGAAGCTTTCTTT.

This CDR3 reads CASSLFGQGGNYGYTF. Here the CDR3 DNA reads TGTGCCAGCAGTTTATTTGGGCAGGGAGGGAACTATGGCTACACCTTC. The V and J genes are TRBV28 and TRBJ1-2; weak D call: TRBD1 (5 bases). Trimming took off 1 base at V and 2 bases at J, with 14 bases between the two ends. The CDR3 is 16 amino acids. Germline assignment: CDR1 MDHEN and CDR2 SYDVKM.

The J gene is TRBJ2-2, the V gene TRBV5-1; 9 nucleotides agree with TRBD1. This CDR3 is built from 15 residues. Germline CDR1 SGHRS, CDR2 YFSETQ. After removal of 5 bases from V and 7 bases from J, the junction contained 9 bases not matched to a gene. CDR3 region: CASSSGQGMNGELFF. The DNA for the CDR3 is TGCGCCAGCAGTTCCGGACAGGGGATGAACGGGGAGCTGTTTTTT.

The chain recombines TRBV10-3 with TRBJ1-2; a possible D gene is TRBD1 (5 bases). The CDR3 loop spans 12 amino acids. Germline V gene sequence: CDR1 ENHRY, CDR2 SYGVKD. Trimming stripped 2 bases from V and 6 bases from J, with 7 bases between. DNA for the CDR3: TGTGCCATCAGTGAGACGGGGCATGGCTACACCTTC. This sequence encodes CAISETGHGYTF.

The chain has TRBV11-3 and TRBJ1-3; a possible D gene is TRBD1 (6 bases). This CDR3 has 14 residues. From germline, CDR1 is SGHNT and CDR2 YENEEA. V gave up 4 bases and J gave up 2 bases, with 9 bases separating them. CDR3 residues: CASSSGGAGNTIYF. The CDR3 bases are TGTGCCAGCAGCTCCGGGGGCGCTGGAAACACCATATATTTT.

This clone is a singleton in its sample. This sequence joins TRBV10-3 and TRBJ2-5; a weak D match, TRBD2 (5 bases). The length of the CDR3 is 15 residues. Looked up from germline, CDR1 is ENHRY and CDR2 is SYGVKD. V was pared by 1 base and J by 3 bases, with 12 bases between. The CDR3 loop is CAISEFLEEEETQYF. The CDR3 nucleotides are TGTGCCATCAGTGAGTTCCTGGAGGAAGAAGAGACCCAGTACTTC.

The rearrangement links TRBV2 to TRBJ1-1; possibly TRBD1 for D (5 bases). Trimming left V 3 bases short and J 1 base short, with 12 bases between. Germline V gene lookup returns CDR1 SNHLY and CDR2 FYNNEI. This CDR3 has 15 residues. Written as DNA, the CDR3 is TGTGCCAGCAGTGAGCACGGACAATCGAACACTGAAGCTTTCTTT. Its translation is CASSEHGQSNTEAFF.

This chain links TRBV11-3 with TRBJ2-1, with TRBD2 identical over 9 bases. The length of the CDR3 is 15 residues. Losses at the gene ends were 5 bases for V and 7 bases for J; bases not matched to a gene: 9. The germline gives CDR1 SGHNT, CDR2 YENEEA. CDR3 DNA sequence: TGTGCCAGCAGCCCGGGGGTTGCGGGAGGGAATGAGCAGTTCTTC. This gives the protein CASSPGVAGGNEQFF.

In its sample, this clone was seen once. The V call is TRBV9, the J call TRBJ2-3, with 7 bases fitting TRBD2. This CDR3 comprises 14 residues. Trimming removed 1 base from V and 3 bases from J; junction bases left unmatched: 2. Germline V lookup: CDR1 SGDLS, CDR2 YYNGEE. CDR3 in amino acids: CASSVKAGTDTQYF. The DNA for the CDR3 is TGTGCCAGCAGCGTAAAAGCGGGAACAGATACGCAGTATTTT.

V gene TRBV10-3 combines with J gene TRBJ2-2; possibly TRBD1 for D (5 bases). The V and J ends lost 5 bases and 4 bases respectively, with 14 bases between them. This CDR3 comprises 15 residues. Germline V gene lookup returns CDR1 ENHRY and CDR2 SYGVKD. CDR3 in amino acids: CAISSSERGTGELFF. The CDR3 region has the DNA TGTGCCATCAGTAGCTCGGAAAGGGGCACCGGGGAGCTGTTTTTT.

The V call is TRBV10-3, the J call TRBJ1-2; 10 bases align to TRBD1. The CDR3 contains 13 residues. V trimming: 11 bases; J trimming: 4 bases; junction bases outside the gene matches: 7. Germline CDR1 is ENHRY and CDR2 is SYGVKD. This chain's CDR3 is CAARQGASYGYTF. The CDR3 nucleotides are TGTGCCGCCCGACAGGGGGCTAGCTATGGCTACACCTTC.

The V and J genes are TRBV5-1 and TRBJ2-7, with D possibly being TRBD1 (7 bases). The CDR3 loop spans 13 amino acids. V was pared by 5 bases and J by 6 bases, with 15 bases between. The germline CDR1 and CDR2 sequences are SGHRS and YFSETQ. In DNA, the CDR3 is TGCGCCAGCAGGGAGGGGGCGCAGGGCGAGCAGTACTTC. This encodes CASREGAQGEQYF.

V is TRBV4-1 and J is TRBJ2-7; D is possibly TRBD2 (6 bases). The CDR3 has 15 amino acids. From germline, CDR1 is MGHRA and CDR2 YSYEKL. V dropped 3 bases and J dropped 0 bases, with 12 bases sitting between them. The CDR3 loop is CASSQQQDYSYEQYF. CDR3 DNA: TGCGCCAGCAGCCAGCAACAGGACTACTCCTACGAGCAGTACTTC.

This rearrangement joins TRBV2 to TRBJ2-1; a weak D match, TRBD1 (5 bases). The V end was cut by 6 bases, the J end by 1 base, with 13 bases between. This CDR3 comprises 15 residues. Germline CDR1 reads SNHLY; CDR2 reads FYNNEI. The CDR3, as DNA: TGTGCCAGCAGCCTCCAGGGCATATCCTACAATGAGCAGTTCTTC. As protein: CASSLQGISYNEQFF.

J is TRBJ2-3 and V is TRBV6-1; tentative D call: TRBD2 (6 bases). The CDR3 runs 13 residues. The V gene lost 9 bases and the J gene lost 6 bases, with 16 bases spanning the gap. In germline, CDR1 is MNHNS, CDR2 SASEGT. CDR3 nucleotide sequence: TGTGCCAGTAAGGACGGGAGAGGGGATACGCAGTATTTT. Protein product: CASKDGRGDTQYF.

V and J are TRBV5-1 and TRBJ2-3, with TRBD1 matching over 7 bases. V lost 4 bases to trimming and J lost 0 bases; unmatched junction nucleotides: 2. The CDR3 length is 14 residues. The germline V gene has CDR1 SGHRS and CDR2 YFSETQ. The CDR3 nucleotides read TGCGCCAGCAGCACGGACAGGAGCACAGATACGCAGTATTTT. This codes for CASSTDRSTDTQYF.

This clone showed up just a few times. The chain couples TRBV18 to TRBJ2-7; tentatively, D is TRBD2 (5 bases). The germline gives CDR1 KGHSH, CDR2 LQKENI. There are 12 residues in the CDR3. The V gene lost 3 bases and the J gene lost 6 bases, with 9 bases spanning the gap. Here the CDR3 DNA reads TGTGCCAGCTCACCGTCCGGGGTCGAGCAGTACTTC. This encodes CASSPSGVEQYF.

The rearrangement uses TRBV5-8 and TRBJ2-5, with D tentatively TRBD1 or TRBD2 (6 bases each). Germline CDR1 SGHTS, CDR2 YDEGEE. Trimming stripped 0 bases from V and 1 base from J, with 10 bases between. The CDR3 length is 15 residues. DNA of the CDR3: TGTGCCAGCAGCTTGGAGGGGGGCCGCCAAGAGACCCAGTACTTC. It specifies CASSLEGGRQETQYF.

This chain joins TRBV5-6 and TRBJ2-7; D perhaps matches TRBD2 (5 bases). CDR1 and CDR2 (germline): SGHDT, YYEEEE. V shed 5 bases and J shed 2 bases, with 11 bases lying between them. CDR3 length: 13 amino acids. CDR3 in DNA: TGTGCCAGCAGGCGGACTGACGCCTACGAGCAGTACTTC. Translated, it gives CASRRTDAYEQYF. The full variable domain, completed using reference TRBV5-6 and TRBJ2-7, is DAGVTQSPTHLIKTRGQQVTLRCSPKSGHDTVSWYQQALGQGPQFIFQYYEEEERQRGNFPDRFSGHQFPNYSSELNVNALLLGDSALYLCASRRTDAYEQYFGPGTRLTVT.

The chain has TRBV5-6 and TRBJ2-3, with unresolved D. The CDR3 consists of 15 residues. V was trimmed by 1 base and J by 1 base, leaving 10 bases between them. Per the germline V gene, CDR1 is SGHDT and CDR2 is YYEEEE. The CDR3 sequence is CASSLIGDRTDTQYF. The CDR3, as DNA: TGTGCCAGCAGCTTGATCGGTGACCGCACAGATACGCAGTATTTT.

This clone showed up just once. This chain joins TRBV11-2 and TRBJ2-2; TRBD2 is a possible D gene (5 bases). The CDR3 consists of 15 residues. V lost 5 bases to trimming and J lost 4 bases, with 14 bases between them. The germline CDR1 and CDR2 sequences are SGHAT and FQNNGV. The CDR3 nucleotides read TGTGCCAGCAGCAGAGAAGGGAGTGGCACCGGGGAGCTGTTTTTT. Its translation is CASSREGSGTGELFF.